This T cell receptor beta chain stems from a study of post-analysis software for immune sequencing data. Regarding the study as a whole: Patients carried five TRBV segments more frequently than controls did, and TRBV5-6, TRBV5-1 and TRBV20-1 were among them. Co-batched samples clustered tightly together by F measure.

Regarding this clonotype: What it binds is not known. Germline and junction disagree at one end, which may indicate a read error.

Prepared TCR beta cDNA libraries contained unique molecular identifiers. TCRdb recomputed calls from the PCR reads with MiXCR, one row per CDR3 protein. The data hold approximately 180,000 distinct CDR3 sequences, with about 32% observed a single time. This CDR3 has 15 amino acids. Germline-derived CDR1 and CDR2 are MDHEN and SYDVKM. The specimen was blood. This receptor was identified in a girl aged 10 to 17 with multiple sclerosis. The rearrangement links TRBV28 to TRBJ2-1; TRBD1 matches at 10 bases. CDR3 amino acids: CVSSSPGTGDHEQFF. For the CDR3, the DNA is TGTGTCAGCAGTTCACCCGGGACAGGGGACCATGAGCAGTTCTTC.